These 27 T cell receptor beta chains were all obtained from the same sample, sequenced in a study of STAT5B mutations in CD4+ large granular lymphocyte leukemia. Profiled with immunoSEQ multiplex PCR; TCRdb holds only in-frame clones, not every one. The sample records 20,000 to 25,000 clones, around three quarters being singletons. The specimen sequenced was CD4+ T cells from blood buffy coats. The origin of the receptors is a human donor in good health.

The chain joins TRBV28 to TRBJ1-3; D is perhaps TRBD1 (5 bases). Germline lookup yields CDR1 MDHEN and CDR2 SYDVKM. This CDR3 region has 14 residues. V lost 1 base to trimming and J lost 2 bases, with 6 bases between them. The CDR3 DNA sequence: TGTGCCAGCAGTTTATCAGGGACTGGAAACACCATATATTTT. This codes for CASSLSGTGNTIYF. Complete variable domain (other parts from reference TRBV28 and TRBJ1-3): DVKVTQSSRYLVKRTGEKVFLECVQDMDHENMFWYRQDPGLGLRLIYFSYDVKMKEKGDIPEGYSVSREKKERFSLILESASTNQTSMYLCASSLSGTGNTIYFGEGSWLTVV.

For the CDR3, the DNA is TGTGCCAGCAGCCCCGGGACAGCCCTTGGTTATCCCTACGAGCAGTACTTC. Protein product: CASSPGTALGYPYEQYF. The chain links TRBV5-6 to TRBJ2-7, with 7 bases matching TRBD1. J was trimmed by 2 bases and V by 4 bases; bases with no gene match: 15. The CDR3 is 17 amino acids. CDR1 and CDR2 from the germline V gene are SGHDT and YYEEEE.

The CDR3 is CASSLEGSETQYF. The CDR3 nucleotides read TGTGCCAGCAGCTTGGAGGGATCGGAGACCCAGTACTTC. The gene calls are TRBV5-5 and TRBJ2-5; D unclear. The CDR3 runs to 13 residues. Germline V gives CDR1 SGHKS, CDR2 YYEKEE (reference sequence). Trimming left V 0 bases short and J 5 bases short, with 8 bases between.

The V gene is TRBV7-9, the J gene TRBJ2-3; no clear D. Per the germline V gene, CDR1 is SEHNR and CDR2 is FQNEAQ (reference sequence). V was shortened by 4 bases and J by 0 bases, with 14 bases between the two germline ends. The CDR3 sequence is 16 residues long. As DNA, the CDR3 is TGTGCCAGCAGCTCCCGGATTACCACTAGCACAGATACGCAGTATTTT. Translating gives CASSSRITTSTDTQYF.

The CDR3 nucleotides read TGTGCCAGCAGCCCTGACCGGACAGGAGGAAGGGGGGATACGCAGTATTTT. Its protein product is CASSPDRTGGRGDTQYF. The chain carries TRBV5-8 and TRBJ2-3; 7 nucleotides align to TRBD1. V lost 4 bases to trimming and J lost 6 bases; unmatched junction nucleotides: 17. Looked up from germline, CDR1 is SGHTS and CDR2 is YDEGEE. This CDR3 contains 17 residues.

The chain recombines TRBV7-2 with TRBJ1-6, with D perhaps TRBD1 (5 bases). There are 13 residues in the CDR3. The germline V and J ends were trimmed by 3 bases and 8 bases, with 8 bases remaining between them. Germline CDR1 reads SGHTA; CDR2 reads FQGNSA. CDR3 coding DNA: TGTGCCAGCAGCTTCACGGGGGATTCACCCCTCCACTTT. Amino acid sequence: CASSFTGDSPLHF.

The rearrangement links TRBV28 to TRBJ2-7; D is possibly TRBD1 or TRBD2 (5 bases each). V gave up 8 bases and J gave up 5 bases, with 13 bases separating them. The CDR3 has 12 amino acids. Germline V gives CDR1 MDHEN, CDR2 SYDVKM. In DNA, the CDR3 is TGTGCCAGCCGGCCTTTGGGGGACGAGCAGTACTTC. Protein product: CASRPLGDEQYF.

The rearrangement links TRBV6-6 to TRBJ2-7; D remains unclear. V was cut by 0 bases and J by 3 bases, with 9 bases left in between. The CDR3 is 14 amino acids. Per germline, CDR1 MNHNY and CDR2 SVGAGI (reference sequence). CDR3 protein: CASSYSIGFYEQYF. The CDR3 nucleotides are TGTGCCAGCAGTTACTCGATCGGGTTCTACGAGCAGTACTTC.

The J gene is TRBJ1-3, the V gene TRBV6-5; D not resolved. The CDR3 has 15 amino acids. Germline V gives CDR1 MNHEY, CDR2 SVGAGI. V lost 7 bases, J lost 0 bases, and 13 bases lay in between. The CDR3 sequence: CASIPGSRSGNTIYF. The CDR3 coding sequence is TGTGCCAGCATCCCGGGGAGCCGCTCTGGAAACACCATATATTTT.

There are a few counts of this clone. This chain links TRBV6-5 with TRBJ2-4; D gene uncertain. The CDR3 totals 14 residues. Germline V gives CDR1 MNHEY, CDR2 SVGAGI. Trimming took off 5 bases at V and 0 bases at J, with 8 bases between the two ends. CDR3 amino acids: CASSGTLAKNIQYF. CDR3 coding DNA: TGTGCCAGCAGTGGCACTCTAGCCAAAAACATTCAGTACTTC.

The gene calls are TRBV30 and TRBJ1-6; D remains ambiguous. The CDR3 totals 15 residues. CDR1 GTSNPN and CDR2 SVGIG come from the germline V gene (reference sequence). The germline V and J ends were trimmed by 4 bases and 9 bases, with 19 bases remaining between them. The CDR3: CAWNIPGLGGSPLHF. The CDR3 DNA reads TGTGCCTGGAATATCCCAGGCCTGGGAGGTTCACCCCTCCACTTT.

This clone occurred once. The chain couples TRBV10-1 to TRBJ2-7; D perhaps matches TRBD2 (6 bases). With 3 bases removed from V and 3 bases from J, the gap between germline ends came to 9 bases. The CDR3 is 13 amino acids. Germline CDR1 and CDR2: WNHNN and SYGVQD (reference sequence). The CDR3 nucleotides are TGCGCCAGCAGTGAAACAGCGGGCTACGAGCAGTACTTC. Its translation: CASSETAGYEQYF.

This rearrangement joins TRBV11-3 to TRBJ2-7; the match to TRBD1 covers 9 bases. This CDR3 has 14 residues. From germline, CDR1 is SGHNT and CDR2 YENEEA. Trimming at V came to 5 bases and at J to 2 bases, leaving 4 bases not matched to a gene. CDR3 sequence (DNA): TGTGCCAGCAGCCTGGGACAGGGTCCCTACGAGCAGTACTTC. This gives the protein CASSLGQGPYEQYF.

The chain combines TRBV6-1 with TRBJ2-7, with TRBD2 as a possible D gene (6 bases). Germline loops: CDR1 MNHNS, CDR2 SASEGT. CDR3 size: 14 residues. Deletions cut 6 bases from V and 10 bases from J, with 22 bases between. CDR3 nucleotide sequence: TGTGCCAGCAGGACCTCCCCTAGCGCCACCCCTCAGTACTTC. This encodes CASRTSPSATPQYF.

The gene calls are TRBV20-1 and TRBJ2-1; no reliable D call. Trimming cost V 4 bases and J 6 bases, with 7 bases left between them. The CDR3 length is 11 residues. Germline CDR1 and CDR2: DFQATT and SNEGSKA (reference sequence). As DNA, the CDR3 is TGCAGTGCTATAAAAAGCAATGAGCAGTTCTTC. Translation: CSAIKSNEQFF.

A remark on this clone: Possible read error: a much larger clone is one base away. The identical CDR3 is also encoded by other nucleotide sequences in the sample. The rearrangement uses TRBV7-9 and TRBJ1-4; D gene uncertain. Between the trimmed V and J ends, which lost 3 bases and 0 bases, there was a span of 8 bases. The length of the CDR3 is 15 residues. CDR1 and CDR2 (germline): SEHNR, FQNEAQ (reference sequence). This CDR3 reads CASSFPSTTNEKLFF. The CDR3 bases are TGTGCCAGCAGCTTCCCTAGTACAACTAATGAAAAACTGTTTTTT.

This clone showed up just a few times. This chain links TRBV6-6 with TRBJ2-1, with 7 bases that match TRBD2. Per the germline V gene, CDR1 is MNHNY and CDR2 is SVGAGI (reference sequence). J lost 0 bases, V lost 4 bases, and 6 bases had no gene match. CDR3 size: 16 residues. The CDR3 region has the DNA TGTGCCAGCAGTTGGGTCCGGACTAGCTCCTACAATGAGCAGTTCTTC. Protein sequence: CASSWVRTSSYNEQFF.

The gene calls are TRBV23-1 and TRBJ2-5; possibly TRBD1 for D (5 bases). TRBV23-1 is known as an ORF, though its function is uncertain. CDR3 length equals 16 residues. The V and J ends lost 2 bases and 5 bases respectively, with 18 bases between them. CDR3 loop: CASSQGARACWETQYF. As DNA, the CDR3 is TGCGCCAGCAGTCAAGGCGCCAGGGCGTGTTGGGAGACCCAGTACTTC.

This rearrangement joins TRBV14 to TRBJ2-3; D is perhaps TRBD2 (6 bases). CDR3 size: 17 residues. Germline assignment: CDR1 SGHDN and CDR2 FVKESK. Between the trimmed V and J ends, which lost 1 base and 3 bases, there was a span of 17 bases. CDR3: CASSQVGVTRITDTQYF. The DNA of the CDR3 is TGTGCCAGCAGCCAAGTTGGGGTGACTAGAATTACAGATACGCAGTATTTT.

The CDR3 spells CASSLRFSQETQYF. The CDR3 DNA reads as TGCGCCAGCAGCTTGAGGTTCAGCCAAGAGACCCAGTACTTC. V is TRBV5-1 and J is TRBJ2-5; D is ambiguous. The CDR3 runs 14 residues. Trimming removed 1 base from V and 1 base from J, with 8 bases in between. CDR1 and CDR2 from the germline V gene are SGHRS and YFSETQ.

This chain connects TRBV2 to TRBJ2-1; the D gene is possibly TRBD1 (6 bases). The CDR3 loop spans 16 amino acids. CDR1 is SNHLY and CDR2 is FYNNEI in the germline V gene. V was pared by 3 bases and J by 7 bases, with 19 bases between. DNA for the CDR3: TGTGCCAGCAGTGATCCCTTTAAACAGGGTAGGAATGAGCAGTTCTTC. Translating gives CASSDPFKQGRNEQFF.

This chain connects TRBV10-3 to TRBJ2-7; no firm D call. CDR3 size: 11 residues. Germline V CDR1 and CDR2: ENHRY, SYGVKD. V dropped 2 bases and J dropped 5 bases, with 4 bases sitting between them. The DNA of the CDR3 is TGTGCCATCAGTGAGGCGGACGAGCAGTACTTC. Its translation: CAISEADEQYF.

The chain links TRBV27 to TRBJ2-7; D remains unclear. The CDR3 runs 13 residues. V lost 2 bases and J 4 bases, leaving 9 bases between the germline ends. Germline CDR1 is MNHEY and CDR2 is SMNVEV (reference sequence). The CDR3 region is CASSLKGAYEQYF. CDR3 coding DNA: TGTGCCAGCAGTTTAAAGGGCGCATACGAGCAGTACTTC.

The V gene is TRBV27, the J gene TRBJ1-6; D not certain. The CDR3 totals 16 residues. CDR1 is MNHEY, CDR2 SMNVEV, per germline (reference sequence). Between the trimmed V and J ends, which lost 2 bases and 4 bases, there was a span of 12 bases. The CDR3 here is CASSLTPSGYNSPLHF. As DNA, the CDR3 is TGTGCCAGCAGTTTAACCCCCTCGGGATATAATTCACCCCTCCACTTT.

The gene calls are TRBV30 and TRBJ2-6, with D uncertain. V lost 3 bases and J lost 0, with 9 bases in between. This CDR3 has 15 amino acids. From germline, CDR1 is GTSNPN and CDR2 SVGIG (reference sequence). In nucleotides, the CDR3 is TGTGCCTGGAGACGCCCGAGCTCTGGGGCCAACGTCCTGACTTTC. It specifies CAWRRPSSGANVLTF.

J is TRBJ2-3 and V is TRBV6-1; D may match TRBD1 or TRBD2 (5 bases each). V lost 2 bases to trimming and J lost 2 bases, with 17 bases between them. CDR1 is MNHNS, CDR2 SASEGT, per germline. The CDR3 runs 17 residues. The CDR3 DNA follows: TGTGCCAGCAGTGAACGACCCGGGACCTACTACACAGATACGCAGTATTTT. As protein: CASSERPGTYYTDTQYF.

In this sample, this clone turned up a few times. V gene TRBV6-6 combines with J gene TRBJ2-7, with 8 bases fitting TRBD2. The trim removed 1 base at V and 4 bases at J, leaving 3 bases unmatched. This CDR3 is 14 amino acids long. Germline CDR1 reads MNHNY; CDR2 reads SVGAGI (reference sequence). The CDR3 bases are TGTGCCAGCAGTTACTTCGGGGGGGAGTACGAGCAGTACTTC. Protein product: CASSYFGGEYEQYF.